The text below deals with one TCR beta chain. These data come from a study of T cells in localized non-small cell lung cancer. J was trimmed by 4 bases and V by 8 bases; bases with no gene match: 9. CDR3 length equals 14 residues. Germline lookup yields CDR1 MDHEN and CDR2 SYDVKM. The method was immunoSEQ multiplex PCR; TCRdb's version includes in-frame clones alone and lacks a portion of them. The sample has 65,000 to 95,000 clones, around 81% seen once; the top ten hold 15% to 20%. The chain employs TRBV28 and TRBJ2-7; 9 nucleotides line up with TRBD1. The TCR comes from a man aged 35 to 69 with stage II squamous cell lung carcinoma. The starting material was PBMCs, obtained before any cancer treatment. CDR3 in amino acids: CASGTGTGLYEQYF. CDR3 bases: TGTGCCAGCGGTACGGGGACAGGGTTATACGAGCAGTACTTC.